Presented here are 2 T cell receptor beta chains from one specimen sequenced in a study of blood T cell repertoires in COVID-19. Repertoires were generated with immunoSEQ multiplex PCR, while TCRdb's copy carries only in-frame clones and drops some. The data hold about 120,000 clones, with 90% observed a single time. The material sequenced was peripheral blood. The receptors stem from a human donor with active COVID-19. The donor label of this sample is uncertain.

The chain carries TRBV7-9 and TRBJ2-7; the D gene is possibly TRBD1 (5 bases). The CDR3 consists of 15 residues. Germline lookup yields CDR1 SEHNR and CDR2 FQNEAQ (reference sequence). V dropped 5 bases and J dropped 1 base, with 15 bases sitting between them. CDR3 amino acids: CASSHRQTESYEQYF. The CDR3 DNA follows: TGTGCCAGCAGCCACCGACAGACCGAGTCCTACGAGCAGTACTTC.

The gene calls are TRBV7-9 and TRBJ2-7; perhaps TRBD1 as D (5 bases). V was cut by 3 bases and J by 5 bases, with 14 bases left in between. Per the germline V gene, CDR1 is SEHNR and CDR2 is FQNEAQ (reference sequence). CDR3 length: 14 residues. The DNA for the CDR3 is TGTGCCAGCAGCTTTAACGACAGACTCAACGAGCAGTACTTC. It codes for CASSFNDRLNEQYF.